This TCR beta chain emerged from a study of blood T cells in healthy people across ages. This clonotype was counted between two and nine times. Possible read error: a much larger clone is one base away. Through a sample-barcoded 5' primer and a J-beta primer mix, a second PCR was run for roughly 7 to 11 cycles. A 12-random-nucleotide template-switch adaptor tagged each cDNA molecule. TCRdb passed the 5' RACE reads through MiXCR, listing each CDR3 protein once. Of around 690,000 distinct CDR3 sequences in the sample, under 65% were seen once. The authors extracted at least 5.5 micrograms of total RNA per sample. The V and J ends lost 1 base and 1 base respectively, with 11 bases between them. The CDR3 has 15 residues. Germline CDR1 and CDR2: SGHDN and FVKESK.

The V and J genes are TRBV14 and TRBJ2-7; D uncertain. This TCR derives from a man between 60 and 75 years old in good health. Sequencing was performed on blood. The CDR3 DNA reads TGTGCCAGCAGCCAAGGAGCCCCCTATTCCTACGAGCAGTACTTC. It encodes CASSQGAPYSYEQYF.